This T cell receptor (beta chain) stems from a study of blood T cell repertoires in COVID-19 (TCRdb year 2020). General notes on the study: The collaborator samples originated in the United States, Italy and Spain and spanned the acute and convalescent phases of COVID-19. The prospective study material was composed of cDNA or gDNA derived from T cells, B-cell-depleted T cells, or PBMCs. Deeply sampled blood TCRbeta repertoires from subjects exposed to, actively infected with, or recovered from COVID-19 were included in the dataset. The repertoires were made available in a free public database intended to serve as a resource for research on the immune response to SARS-CoV-2. The samples were drawn from the first 160 participants of the ongoing ImmuneRACE study and from over a thousand subjects provided by 6 global collaborators. Sample metadata almost always included a de-identified subject ID, COVID-19 status, age in years and sex. Where available, HLA class I and class II types were obtained from metadata supplied by the sample provider rather than from assay-based typing.

Notes on this clone: It lacks a known antigen. No qualities accompany the bases; no much larger clone lies one base away.

What the work shows at the level of the full study, not this receptor alone: How much clinical and demographic metadata was included differed by source and by participant, and the metadata was provided uncurated.

After removal of 1 base from V and 0 bases from J, the junction retains 3 bases not matched to a gene. The CDR3 runs 17 amino acids, cysteine and phenylalanine included. Only the CDR3 DNA is retained, 51 bases long and in frame from the first base. As encoded in the germline V gene (reference sequence), CDR1 is LGHDT while CDR2 is YNNKEL. The immunoSEQ Assay, a bias-controlled multiplex PCR, was used to amplify TCRbeta CDR3 regions from genomic DNA. The original pipeline was this. Within the assay, amplification of reference gene primers was used to estimate how many nucleated cells each sample contained. To quantify the absolute abundance of each unique TCRbeta CDR3 rearrangement, sequence reads were collapsed and filtered. For each sample, productive Simpson clonality was calculated as the square root of Simpson's diversity index across productive rearrangements. The table was pulled from immuneACCESS by TCRdb, which kept in-frame rearrangements only. Such tables lose some clones; where checked, under half of the loss comes from unresolved V genes, and the rest has no known cause. The D gene and trimming were derived from the DNA, and the V and J assignments and clone size from that table. This sample gives 200,000 to 250,000 clones in total; approximately 80% of them show up just once. Just under 7.5% of the sample belongs to the ten largest clones.

Each collaborating institution followed its own protocols to collect whole blood in K2EDTA tubes. Collaborator samples were shipped for TCRbeta analysis as frozen whole blood, isolated PBMCs, or DNA extracted from either sample type. The receptor chain draws on TRBV3-1 (or the pseudogene TRBV3-2) and TRBJ2-2, and TRBD2 aligns with 9 junction nucleotides. The receptor was derived from a woman aged 50 to 60 with acute or convalescent COVID-19. The sample taken for sequencing was peripheral blood. The bases read TGTGCCAGCAGCCAAGTTCTAGCGGGGCCGAACACCGGGGAGCTGTTTTTT. Its protein is CASSQVLAGPNTGELFF.